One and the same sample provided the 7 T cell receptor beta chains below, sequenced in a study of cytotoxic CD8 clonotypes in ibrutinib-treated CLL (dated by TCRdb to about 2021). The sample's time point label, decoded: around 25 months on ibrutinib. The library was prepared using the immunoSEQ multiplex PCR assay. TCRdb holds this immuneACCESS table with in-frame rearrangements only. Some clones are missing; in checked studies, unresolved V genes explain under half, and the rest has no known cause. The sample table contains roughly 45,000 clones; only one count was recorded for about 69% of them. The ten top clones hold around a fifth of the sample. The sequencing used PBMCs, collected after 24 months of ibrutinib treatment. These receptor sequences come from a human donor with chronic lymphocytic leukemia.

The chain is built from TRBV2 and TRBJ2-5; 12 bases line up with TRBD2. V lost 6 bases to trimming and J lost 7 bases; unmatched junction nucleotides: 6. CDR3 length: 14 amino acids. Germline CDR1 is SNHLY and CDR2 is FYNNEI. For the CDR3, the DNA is TGTGCCAGCAGACTAGCGGGGGGCTGGGGGACCCAGTACTTC. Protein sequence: CASRLAGGWGTQYF.

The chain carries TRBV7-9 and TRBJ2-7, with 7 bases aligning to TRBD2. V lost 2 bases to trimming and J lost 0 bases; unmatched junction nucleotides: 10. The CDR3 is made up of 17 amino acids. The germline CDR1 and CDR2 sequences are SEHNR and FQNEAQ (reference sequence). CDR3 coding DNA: TGTGCCAGCAGCTTACTGGCGGGGGTCCCCCTCTCCTACGAGCAGTACTTC. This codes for CASSLLAGVPLSYEQYF.

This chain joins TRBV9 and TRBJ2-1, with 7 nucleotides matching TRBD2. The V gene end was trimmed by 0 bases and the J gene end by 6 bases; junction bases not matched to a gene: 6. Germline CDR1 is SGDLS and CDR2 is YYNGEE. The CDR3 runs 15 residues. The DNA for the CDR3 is TGTGCCAGCAGCGTAGGCTGGCTAGCGGTCAATGAGCAGTTCTTC. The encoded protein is CASSVGWLAVNEQFF.

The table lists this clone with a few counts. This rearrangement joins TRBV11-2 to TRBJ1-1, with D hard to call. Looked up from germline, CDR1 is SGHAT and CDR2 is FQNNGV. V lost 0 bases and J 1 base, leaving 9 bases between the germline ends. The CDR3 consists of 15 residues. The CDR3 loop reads CASSLDPAPNTEAFF. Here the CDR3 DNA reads TGTGCCAGCAGCTTAGATCCAGCGCCGAACACTGAAGCTTTCTTT.

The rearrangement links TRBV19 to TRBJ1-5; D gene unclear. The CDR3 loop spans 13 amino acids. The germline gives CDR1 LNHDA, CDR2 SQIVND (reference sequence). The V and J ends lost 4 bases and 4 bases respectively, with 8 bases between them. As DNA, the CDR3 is TGTGCCAGTAGTAAGGACCTAAATCAGCCCCAGCATTTT. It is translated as CASSKDLNQPQHF.

This CDR3 is CASDSGASNQPQHF. The CDR3 region has the DNA TGTGCCAGCGACTCGGGGGCCAGCAATCAGCCCCAGCATTTT. The chain carries TRBV19 and TRBJ1-5; D might be TRBD1 (6 bases). The CDR3 has 14 residues. The V end was cut by 9 bases, the J end by 1 base, with 13 bases between. The germline CDR1 and CDR2 sequences are LNHDA and SQIVND (reference sequence).

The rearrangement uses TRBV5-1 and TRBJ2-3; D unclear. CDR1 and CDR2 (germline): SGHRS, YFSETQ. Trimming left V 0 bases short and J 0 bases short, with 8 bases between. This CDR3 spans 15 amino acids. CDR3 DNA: TGCGCCAGCAGCTTGGCTAGAACTAGCACAGATACGCAGTATTTT. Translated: CASSLARTSTDTQYF.